A selection of T cell receptor beta chains follows, all from one sample in a study of T cell clonotyping in hematopoietic cell transplantation. The method was immunoSEQ multiplex PCR; TCRdb's version includes in-frame clones alone and lacks a portion of them. The sample shows tens of thousands of clones, 93% of them seen only once. The specimen was peripheral blood mononuclear cells, collected before stem cell transplant. The origin of the receptors is a man aged 45-60 years with acute myeloid leukemia. Some clones in this sample may be carry-over from other donors' samples. Both conserved end residues are part of each CDR3. A D gene is named only where the DNA matches it firmly. Where a row states a size, it is once, few, many or the class of an expanded clone; other rows omit it.

j_call: TRBJ2-3; d_call: .; clone_size: .; v_call: TRBV28; cdr3_aa: CASRLLDYTDTQYF; cdr3_nt: TGTGCCAGCAGGTTACTAGACTACACAGATACGCAGTATTTT
j_call: TRBJ1-2; d_call: TRBD1; clone_size: .; v_call: TRBV19; cdr3_aa: CASRAPGTGDLSYYGYTF; cdr3_nt: TGTGCCAGTAGAGCTCCCGGGACAGGGGACTTATCGTACTATGGCTACACCTTC
j_call: TRBJ2-2; d_call: .; clone_size: .; v_call: TRBV2; cdr3_aa: CASSPGSTGELFF; cdr3_nt: TGTGCCAGCAGTCCAGGGAGCACCGGGGAGCTGTTTTTT
j_call: TRBJ2-7; d_call: TRBD1; clone_size: once; v_call: TRBV5-5; cdr3_aa: CASSLGTGQYF; cdr3_nt: TGTGCCAGCAGCTTGGGGACAGGGCAGTACTTC
j_call: TRBJ2-2; d_call: TRBD1; clone_size: .; v_call: TRBV12-5; cdr3_aa: CASGLGTGSGELFF; cdr3_nt: TGTGCTAGTGGTTTGGGGACAGGGTCCGGGGAGCTGTTTTTT
j_call: TRBJ2-7; d_call: TRBD1; clone_size: .; v_call: TRBV15; cdr3_aa: CATSRDRGLDEQYF; cdr3_nt: TGTGCCACCAGCAGGGACAGGGGTCTGGACGAGCAGTACTTC
j_call: TRBJ2-5; d_call: TRBD1; clone_size: .; v_call: TRBV2; cdr3_aa: CASSDSRGPETQYF; cdr3_nt: TGTGCCAGCAGTGATAGTAGGGGGCCGGAGACCCAGTACTTC
j_call: TRBJ1-1; d_call: .; clone_size: .; v_call: TRBV7-2; cdr3_aa: CASSLVEGDTEAFF; cdr3_nt: TGTGCCAGCAGCTTAGTGGAAGGGGACACTGAAGCTTTCTTT
j_call: TRBJ1-5; d_call: .; clone_size: .; v_call: TRBV30; cdr3_aa: CAWSGPRYQPQHF; cdr3_nt: TGTGCCTGGAGCGGGCCGCGTTATCAGCCCCAGCATTTT
j_call: TRBJ1-4; d_call: .; clone_size: .; v_call: TRBV4-2; cdr3_aa: CASSQGSGVGNEKLFF; cdr3_nt: TGTGCCAGCAGCCAAGGTTCCGGGGTTGGTAATGAAAAACTGTTTTTT
j_call: TRBJ1-2; d_call: TRBD1; clone_size: .; v_call: TRBV10-1; cdr3_aa: CASTRADRANYGYTF; cdr3_nt: TGCGCCAGCACCAGGGCGGACAGGGCTAACTATGGCTACACCTTC
j_call: TRBJ2-4; d_call: .; clone_size: .; v_call: TRBV10-1; cdr3_aa: CASPRLLPSGNIQYF; cdr3_nt: TGCGCCAGCCCCAGACTCCTACCCTCGGGGAACATTCAGTACTTC
j_call: TRBJ2-5; d_call: .; clone_size: .; v_call: TRBV19; cdr3_aa: CASSFQGWETQYF; cdr3_nt: TGTGCCAGTAGTTTTCAGGGGTGGGAGACCCAGTACTTC
j_call: TRBJ1-1; d_call: .; clone_size: .; v_call: TRBV5-1; cdr3_aa: CASSELPMQGPEAFF; cdr3_nt: TGCGCCAGCAGCGAATTACCCATGCAGGGACCTGAAGCTTTCTTT
j_call: TRBJ1-1; d_call: TRBD1; clone_size: .; v_call: TRBV5-1; cdr3_aa: CASSFGQGHSTEAFF; cdr3_nt: TGCGCCAGCAGCTTCGGACAGGGGCACTCCACTGAAGCTTTCTTT
j_call: TRBJ1-2; d_call: TRBD1; clone_size: .; v_call: TRBV27; cdr3_aa: CASSLGAGGGFGYTF; cdr3_nt: TGTGCCAGCAGTTTGGGGGCAGGGGGTGGTTTTGGCTACACCTTC
j_call: TRBJ1-6; d_call: .; clone_size: .; v_call: TRBV2; cdr3_aa: CASSERVGVDNSPLHF; cdr3_nt: TGTGCCAGCAGTGAAAGGGTAGGGGTTGATAATTCACCCCTCCACTTT
j_call: TRBJ2-6; d_call: TRBD1; clone_size: .; v_call: TRBV7-9; cdr3_aa: CASSFPLSGGISGANVLTF; cdr3_nt: TGTGCCAGCAGCTTTCCCCTTTCAGGGGGCATCTCTGGGGCCAACGTCCTGACTTTC
j_call: TRBJ2-7; d_call: TRBD1; clone_size: .; v_call: TRBV4-1; cdr3_aa: CASSPGRVTGNSYEQYF; cdr3_nt: TGCGCCAGCAGCCCGGGAAGAGTGACAGGGAATTCCTACGAGCAGTACTTC
j_call: TRBJ2-1; d_call: .; clone_size: .; v_call: TRBV5-1; cdr3_aa: CASSLAAGGPGEQFF; cdr3_nt: TGCGCCAGCAGCTTGGCAGCAGGTGGGCCGGGTGAGCAGTTCTTC
j_call: TRBJ2-1; d_call: .; clone_size: .; v_call: TRBV7-9; cdr3_aa: CASRKGSEQLYNEQFF; cdr3_nt: TGTGCCAGCAGAAAGGGATCGGAACAGCTCTACAATGAGCAGTTCTTC
j_call: TRBJ1-2; d_call: TRBD1; clone_size: .; v_call: TRBV5-6; cdr3_aa: CASRDRNGYTF; cdr3_nt: TGTGCCAGCAGGGACAGGAACGGCTACACCTTC
j_call: TRBJ2-7; d_call: .; clone_size: .; v_call: TRBV5-8; cdr3_aa: CASSADRELGEQYF; cdr3_nt: TGTGCCAGCAGCGCGGACCGAGAGCTCGGGGAGCAGTACTTC
j_call: TRBJ2-3; d_call: .; clone_size: .; v_call: TRBV7-2; cdr3_aa: CASSPESTDTQYF; cdr3_nt: TGTGCCAGCAGCCCGGAAAGCACAGATACGCAGTATTTT
j_call: TRBJ1-5; d_call: TRBD1; clone_size: .; v_call: TRBV7-9; cdr3_aa: CASSRGGSQPQHF; cdr3_nt: TGTGCCAGCAGCAGAGGGGGCTCTCAGCCCCAGCATTTT
j_call: TRBJ2-2; d_call: TRBD1; clone_size: .; v_call: TRBV11-3; cdr3_aa: CASSFQGATGELFF; cdr3_nt: TGTGCCAGCAGCTTTCAGGGGGCAACCGGGGAGCTGTTTTTT
j_call: TRBJ1-1; d_call: TRBD1; clone_size: .; v_call: TRBV5-1; cdr3_aa: CASSVQGGANTEAFF; cdr3_nt: TGCGCCAGCAGCGTACAGGGGGGGGCGAACACTGAAGCTTTCTTT
j_call: TRBJ2-2; d_call: .; clone_size: .; v_call: TRBV5-1; cdr3_aa: CASSLDTDTGELFF; cdr3_nt: TGCGCCAGCAGCTTGGACACGGACACCGGGGAGCTGTTTTTT
j_call: TRBJ2-1; d_call: .; clone_size: .; v_call: TRBV11-3; cdr3_aa: CASSLDAGTYNEQFF; cdr3_nt: TGTGCCAGCAGCTTAGATGCAGGGACCTACAATGAGCAGTTCTTC
j_call: TRBJ1-2; d_call: TRBD1; clone_size: once; v_call: TRBV6-1; cdr3_aa: CASSEGPGTGVHYGYTF; cdr3_nt: TGTGCCAGCAGTGAGGGACCCGGGACAGGGGTGCACTATGGCTACACCTTC
j_call: TRBJ2-1; d_call: TRBD1; clone_size: once; v_call: TRBV6-1; cdr3_aa: CASSETPGGQGWNEQFF; cdr3_nt: TGTGCCAGCAGTGAGACCCCGGGCGGACAGGGGTGGAATGAGCAGTTCTTC
j_call: TRBJ2-1; d_call: TRBD1; clone_size: .; v_call: TRBV4-3; cdr3_aa: CASSPVQGYNDEQFF; cdr3_nt: TGCGCCAGCAGCCCCGTACAGGGGTATAACGATGAGCAGTTCTTC
j_call: TRBJ2-2; d_call: TRBD2; clone_size: .; v_call: TRBV27; cdr3_aa: CASSSWGGVGDLGELFF; cdr3_nt: TGTGCCAGCAGCTCCTGGGGGGGAGTCGGGGATCTCGGGGAGCTGTTTTTT
j_call: TRBJ1-2; d_call: .; clone_size: .; v_call: TRBV6-6; cdr3_aa: CASSYGPRGAAYGYTF; cdr3_nt: TGTGCCAGCAGTTATGGGCCAAGGGGCGCGGCCTATGGCTACACCTTC
j_call: TRBJ1-4; d_call: .; clone_size: .; v_call: TRBV15; cdr3_aa: CATSRGLDEKLFF; cdr3_nt: TGTGCCACCAGCAGGGGCCTAGATGAAAAACTGTTTTTT
j_call: TRBJ1-5; d_call: .; clone_size: once; v_call: TRBV7-3; cdr3_aa: CASSLDIGEGGPQHF; cdr3_nt: TGTGCCAGCAGCCTAGATATCGGGGAGGGTGGTCCCCAGCATTTT
j_call: TRBJ1-2; d_call: TRBD1; clone_size: .; v_call: TRBV11-2; cdr3_aa: CASSLETGGAGYTF; cdr3_nt: TGTGCCAGCAGCTTAGAGACAGGGGGCGCCGGCTACACCTTC
j_call: TRBJ2-3; d_call: .; clone_size: .; v_call: TRBV11-2; cdr3_aa: CASSRSYFYSTDTQYF; cdr3_nt: TGTGCCAGCAGCCGGTCCTATTTCTATAGCACAGATACGCAGTATTTT
j_call: TRBJ2-4; d_call: TRBD2; clone_size: .; v_call: TRBV5-1; cdr3_aa: CASSLGLAGLENIQYF; cdr3_nt: TGCGCCAGCAGCTTGGGGCTAGCGGGGTTGGAAAACATTCAGTACTTC
j_call: TRBJ1-5; d_call: .; clone_size: once; v_call: TRBV19; cdr3_aa: CASSRAGNQPQHF; cdr3_nt: TGTGCCAGTTCCAGGGCCGGCAATCAGCCCCAGCATTTT
j_call: TRBJ2-3; d_call: TRBD2; clone_size: .; v_call: TRBV6-5; cdr3_aa: CASSRTSADTQYF; cdr3_nt: TGTGCCAGCAGCCGCACTAGCGCAGATACGCAGTATTTT
j_call: TRBJ1-2; d_call: TRBD1; clone_size: .; v_call: TRBV28; cdr3_aa: CASSSSGTGGGYTF; cdr3_nt: TGTGCCAGCAGTTCTTCCGGGACAGGAGGAGGCTACACCTTC
j_call: TRBJ2-3; d_call: TRBD1; clone_size: .; v_call: TRBV11-2; cdr3_aa: CASSLAGVDRGPRADTQYF; cdr3_nt: TGTGCCAGCAGCTTAGCGGGGGTGGACAGGGGGCCTCGGGCAGATACGCAGTATTTT
j_call: TRBJ1-2; d_call: .; clone_size: .; v_call: TRBV7-2; cdr3_aa: CASSLALGVPGYTF; cdr3_nt: TGTGCCAGCAGCTTAGCGCTCGGCGTCCCAGGCTACACCTTC
j_call: TRBJ2-2; d_call: .; clone_size: .; v_call: TRBV14; cdr3_aa: CASSQGLERGTGELFF; cdr3_nt: TGTGCCAGCAGCCAAGGGCTAGAGAGGGGCACCGGGGAGCTGTTTTTT
j_call: TRBJ2-7; d_call: TRBD2; clone_size: .; v_call: TRBV6-7; cdr3_aa: CASSSPSKAGAFCEQYF; cdr3_nt: TGTGCCAGCAGTTCCCCCTCGAAAGCGGGGGCGTTCTGCGAGCAGTACTTC
j_call: TRBJ2-7; d_call: .; clone_size: .; v_call: TRBV29-1; cdr3_aa: CSVAKRTDSYEQYF; cdr3_nt: TGCAGCGTCGCCAAACGGACAGATTCCTACGAGCAGTACTTC
j_call: TRBJ2-1; d_call: .; clone_size: .; v_call: TRBV5-1; cdr3_aa: CASSLEDFLSEQFF; cdr3_nt: TGCGCCAGCAGCTTGGAGGATTTTTTGAGTGAGCAGTTCTTC
j_call: TRBJ2-5; d_call: .; clone_size: .; v_call: TRBV18; cdr3_aa: CASSPRAETQYF; cdr3_nt: TGTGCCAGCTCACCAAGGGCTGAGACCCAGTACTTC
j_call: TRBJ1-2; d_call: .; clone_size: .; v_call: TRBV2; cdr3_aa: CASSEGPGAGYTF; cdr3_nt: TGTGCCAGCAGTGAAGGCCCAGGGGCCGGCTACACCTTC
j_call: TRBJ1-1; d_call: .; clone_size: few; v_call: TRBV18; cdr3_aa: CASSPMGDTEAFF; cdr3_nt: TGTGCCAGCTCACCGATGGGGGACACTGAAGCTTTCTTT
j_call: TRBJ2-1; d_call: .; clone_size: .; v_call: TRBV5-6; cdr3_aa: CASSLSASGWTNEQFF; cdr3_nt: TGTGCCAGCAGCTTGAGTGCTTCGGGCTGGACTAATGAGCAGTTCTTC
j_call: TRBJ2-1; d_call: .; clone_size: .; v_call: TRBV7-2; cdr3_aa: CASSFTGDNEQFF; cdr3_nt: TGTGCCAGCAGCTTTACCGGGGACAATGAGCAGTTCTTC
j_call: TRBJ2-2; d_call: .; clone_size: .; v_call: TRBV28; cdr3_aa: CASSPDSRGAGELFF; cdr3_nt: TGTGCCAGCAGTCCAGACAGTCGCGGAGCCGGGGAGCTGTTTTTT
j_call: TRBJ1-6; d_call: .; clone_size: .; v_call: TRBV9; cdr3_aa: CASSVEGSVFNSPLHF; cdr3_nt: TGTGCCAGCAGCGTAGAGGGTTCCGTATTCAATTCACCCCTCCACTTT
j_call: TRBJ1-2; d_call: TRBD1; clone_size: .; v_call: TRBV28; cdr3_aa: CASSLPGGGYGYTF; cdr3_nt: TGTGCCAGCAGTTTACCAGGGGGGGGCTATGGCTACACCTTC